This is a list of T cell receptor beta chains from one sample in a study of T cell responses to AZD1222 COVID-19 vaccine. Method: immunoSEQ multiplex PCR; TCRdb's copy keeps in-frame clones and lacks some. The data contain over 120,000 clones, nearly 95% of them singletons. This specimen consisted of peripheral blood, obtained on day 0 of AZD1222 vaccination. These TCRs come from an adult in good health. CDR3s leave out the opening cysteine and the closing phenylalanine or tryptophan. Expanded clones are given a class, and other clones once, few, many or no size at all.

cdr3_aa: ASSYLDRDNYGYT
clone_size: .
v_call: TRBV6-5
j_call: TRBJ1-2

cdr3_aa: ASSPRTSGHEQY
clone_size: .
v_call: TRBV27
j_call: TRBJ2-7

cdr3_aa: ASSFSENTEAF
clone_size: few
v_call: TRBV7-8
j_call: TRBJ1-1

cdr3_aa: ASSGGQADTEAF
clone_size: .
v_call: TRBV9
j_call: TRBJ1-1

cdr3_aa: ASIPTGSYDQPQH
clone_size: once
v_call: TRBV6-6
j_call: TRBJ1-5

cdr3_aa: ASSTDRGTYEQY
clone_size: few
v_call: TRBV19
j_call: TRBJ2-7

cdr3_aa: ASSYSEGDYGYT
clone_size: .
v_call: TRBV6-2/TRBV6-3
j_call: TRBJ1-2

cdr3_aa: ASSHLQGILETQY
clone_size: few
v_call: TRBV7-9
j_call: TRBJ2-5

cdr3_aa: ASSLAGQGAQETQY
clone_size: .
v_call: TRBV5-1
j_call: TRBJ2-5

cdr3_aa: ASSLTVNYGYT
clone_size: few
v_call: TRBV7-2
j_call: TRBJ1-2

cdr3_aa: ASSPRGVIAGVDEQY
clone_size: .
v_call: TRBV9
j_call: TRBJ2-7

cdr3_aa: ASSGDRTYEQY
clone_size: .
v_call: TRBV2
j_call: TRBJ2-7

cdr3_aa: ASSTRLAGYEQY
clone_size: .
v_call: TRBV28
j_call: TRBJ2-7

cdr3_aa: ASSLREGRGYEQY
clone_size: .
v_call: TRBV6-5
j_call: TRBJ2-7

cdr3_aa: ASSLASGRGWDIYEQY
clone_size: .
v_call: TRBV7-2
j_call: TRBJ2-7

cdr3_aa: ASSSGQGADTQY
clone_size: once
v_call: TRBV11-3
j_call: TRBJ2-3

cdr3_aa: ATSDPGQGYTDTQY
clone_size: .
v_call: TRBV24-1
j_call: TRBJ2-3

cdr3_aa: ASSFTGTGNEKLF
clone_size: .
v_call: TRBV5-5
j_call: TRBJ1-4

cdr3_aa: ASSYSPAGDYEQY
clone_size: .
v_call: TRBV6-5
j_call: TRBJ2-7

cdr3_aa: ASSYRTSGIPVYEQY
clone_size: .
v_call: TRBV6-2/TRBV6-3
j_call: TRBJ2-7